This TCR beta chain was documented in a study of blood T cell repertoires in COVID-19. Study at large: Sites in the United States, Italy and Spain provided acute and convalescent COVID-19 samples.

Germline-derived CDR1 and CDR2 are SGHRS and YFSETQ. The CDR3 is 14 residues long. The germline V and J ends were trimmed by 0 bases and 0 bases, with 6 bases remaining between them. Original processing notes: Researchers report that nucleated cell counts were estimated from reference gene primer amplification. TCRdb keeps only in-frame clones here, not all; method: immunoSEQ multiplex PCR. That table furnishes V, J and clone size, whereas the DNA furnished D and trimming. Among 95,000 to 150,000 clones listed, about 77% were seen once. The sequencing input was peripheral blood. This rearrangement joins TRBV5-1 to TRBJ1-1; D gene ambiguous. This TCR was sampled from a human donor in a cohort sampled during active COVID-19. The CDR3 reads CASSLAQMNTEAFF. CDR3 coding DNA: TGCGCCAGCAGCTTGGCACAGATGAACACTGAAGCTTTCTTT.